This T cell receptor (beta chain) was documented in a study of blood T cells in healthy people across ages. The study, taken as a whole, reports: Age advanced and TCR beta diversity per million T cells fell, roughly linearly. There was a strong correlation between TCR beta diversity and naive T cell percentage.

V lost 3 bases to trimming and J lost 7 bases; unmatched junction nucleotides: 7. Germline V gene sequence: CDR1 DFQATT, CDR2 SNEGSKA (reference sequence). There are 14 residues in the CDR3. Healthy Russian Caucasian donors spanned ages about 6 to 90 years. At least 6 micrograms of total RNA were extracted per sample. This clonotype was counted a few times. Its antigen is currently unknown. Alongside a J-beta primer mix, a sample-barcoded 5' primer served in a second PCR lasting about 7 to 12 cycles. TCRdb recomputed calls from the 5' RACE reads with MiXCR, one row per CDR3 protein. The table has over 1,300,000 distinct CDR3 sequences, 59% seen once.

The specimen was blood. The sequence came from a man between 18 and 29 years old in good health. The chain couples TRBV20-1 to TRBJ1-4, with 8 bases aligning to TRBD1. This chain's CDR3 is CSASFLGQGEKLFF. CDR3 bases: TGCAGTGCTAGTTTCCTTGGACAGGGTGAAAAACTGTTTTTT.